The clone carrying this TCR beta chain appeared a few times. The target antigen is unknown. These data originate in a study of identical twins. Study-wide results and caveats: Out-of-frame sharing of TCR alpha in monozygotic twins was underestimated by models. The study based its conclusions on cross-sectional statistical analysis and did not follow the same donors.

The authors used template switching to add a universal primer site and gave cDNA unique molecular identifiers. TCRdb re-derived calls from the 5' RACE reads in MiXCR, one entry per CDR3 protein. Counted here are 1.5 million to 2 million distinct CDR3 sequences, less than 35% occurring once; the ten biggest clones make up 0.27%. Every one of the donors was a healthy Caucasian. Germline V gene sequence: CDR1 KGHDR, CDR2 SFDVKD. The CDR3 has 11 amino acids. Trimming pared 12 bases from V and 7 bases from J, leaving 12 bases between. V usage is TRBV24-1 and J usage is TRBJ2-1; no firm D call. The clonotype was recovered from a newborn girl in good health. Sequenced sample: cord blood. This CDR3 is CAVQWRNEQFF. CDR3 sequence (DNA): TGTGCCGTCCAGTGGCGGAATGAGCAGTTCTTC.